This T cell receptor (beta chain) was recorded in a study of T cells after somatic rescue of genetic block. Some clones are missing from TCRdb's copy, which holds only in-frame ones; the method was immunoSEQ multiplex PCR. The data show some 68,000 clones, more than 75% seen once. This clone appeared once. The CDR3 has 14 residues. V lost 10 bases, J lost 4 bases, and 19 bases lay in between. Germline CDR1 is SNHLY and CDR2 is FYNNEI. Sequencing was carried out using peripheral blood mononuclear cells (PBMCs). This chain connects TRBV2 to TRBJ1-2, with D maybe TRBD1 (6 bases). The clonotype originates from a man younger than 40. The CDR3 loop reads CATAWGGTLYGYTF. As DNA, the CDR3 is TGTGCCACCGCTTGGGGGGGCACCCTCTATGGCTACACCTTC.